Following are 27 T cell receptor beta chains from one sample sequenced in a study of T cell responses to AZD1222 COVID-19 vaccine (dated by TCRdb to the early 2020s). Libraries were constructed by the immunoSEQ multiplex PCR assay. Not all clones reach the TCRdb copy of this immuneACCESS table, which keeps in-frame sequences only. Checked studies attribute under half of the gap to unresolved V genes and leave the rest unexplained. This sample lists 70,000 to 95,000 clones; less than 90% were detected once. The ten largest account for roughly 5.1% of the sample. In light of the paper, this sample's time point label describes: about 28 days (+/-7) after the second vaccine dose. This material consisted of peripheral blood, taken 28 days after the second AZD1222 dose. The receptor set was obtained from an adult who received the AZD1222 COVID-19 vaccine.

The genes are TRBV4-2 and TRBJ2-3; TRBD2 matches 11 bases. Losses at the gene ends were 4 bases for V and 1 base for J; bases not matched to a gene: 4. The CDR3 sequence is 16 residues long. Germline loops: CDR1 LGHNA, CDR2 YNFKEQ. CDR3 nucleotide sequence: TGTGCCAGCAGCCCGGGACTAGCGGAGGGCACAGATACGCAGTATTTT. Translated, it gives CASSPGLAEGTDTQYF.

V is TRBV10-3 and J is TRBJ1-1, with 10 bases lining up with TRBD1. V dropped 2 bases and J dropped 3; count of bases not matched to a gene: 3. From germline, CDR1 is ENHRY and CDR2 SYGVKD. The CDR3 spans 15 residues. The CDR3 nucleotides are TGTGCCATCAGTGAGCCGGGACAGGGGCACACTGAAGCTTTCTTT. The encoded protein is CAISEPGQGHTEAFF.

This chain links TRBV14 with TRBJ1-1; D unresolved. Trimming stripped 1 base from V and 2 bases from J, with 11 bases between. This CDR3 has 15 residues. CDR1 is SGHDN, CDR2 FVKESK, per germline. CDR3 amino acids: CASSQGQVRNTEAFF. CDR3 sequence (DNA): TGTGCCAGCAGCCAAGGGCAGGTTAGAAACACTGAAGCTTTCTTT.

This clone has only a few counts. The chain is built from TRBV19 and TRBJ1-2, with 10 positions matching TRBD1. V shed 6 bases, J shed 4 bases, and the junction held 8 bases outside the gene matches. Germline V gene data show CDR1 as LNHDA and CDR2 as SQIVND (reference sequence). The CDR3 covers 15 residues. As DNA, the CDR3 is TGTGCCAGTAGGGCTGGGACAGGGGCCGCCTATGGCTACACCTTC. Translated: CASRAGTGAAYGYTF. The full variable domain, its missing parts supplied by reference TRBV19 and TRBJ1-2, is DGGITQSPKYLFRKEGQNVTLSCEQNLNHDAMYWYRQDPGQGLRLIYYSQIVNDFQKGDIAEGYSVSREKKESFPLTVTSAQKNPTAFYLCASRAGTGAAYGYTFGSGTRLTVV.

The chain uses TRBV18 and TRBJ2-7, with D possibly matching TRBD1 (6 bases). The CDR3 is 13 residues long. V was clipped by 2 bases and J by 4 bases, with 9 bases between them. Germline V gene lookup returns CDR1 KGHSH and CDR2 LQKENI. CDR3 in DNA: TGTGCCAGCTCACCAGCGACAGGTTACGAGCAGTACTTC. Its translation: CASSPATGYEQYF.

The chain joins TRBV6-5 to TRBJ1-2; 10 positions match TRBD1. The V segment lost 2 bases and the J segment 6 bases; nucleotides outside the gene matches: 6. This CDR3 region has 15 residues. Germline V CDR1 and CDR2: MNHEY, SVGAGI. This chain's CDR3 is CASSYGTGAENGYTF. The CDR3 DNA sequence: TGTGCCAGCAGTTACGGGACAGGGGCGGAAAATGGCTACACCTTC.

The gene calls are TRBV2 and TRBJ2-2; TRBD1 might be the D (6 bases). V was cut by 6 bases and J by 5 bases, with 10 bases left in between. Germline assignment: CDR1 SNHLY and CDR2 FYNNEI. The CDR3 is made up of 13 amino acids. This chain's CDR3 is CASRIQGTGELFF. The CDR3 DNA reads as TGTGCCAGCAGGATACAGGGAACCGGGGAGCTGTTTTTT.

This clone was counted only a few times. For the CDR3, the DNA is TGTGCCAGCACCGGTATGAACACTGAAGCTTTCTTT. Translating gives CASTGMNTEAFF. The chain couples TRBV18 to TRBJ1-1; unclear D gene. The ends were cut back, 8 bases at V and 0 bases at J, with 7 bases in the middle. CDR1 and CDR2 from the germline V gene are KGHSH and LQKENI. The CDR3 is made up of 12 amino acids.

The chain recombines TRBV6-5 with TRBJ1-2; perhaps TRBD1 as D (5 bases). Germline CDR1 and CDR2: MNHEY and SVGAGI. V gave up 8 bases and J gave up 4 bases, with 17 bases separating them. This CDR3 is built from 14 residues. CDR3 residues: CASVLRQSSYGYTF. The DNA of the CDR3 is TGTGCCAGCGTCTTACGACAGTCATCCTATGGCTACACCTTC.

In this sample, this clone turned up a few times. The J gene is TRBJ1-1, the V gene TRBV5-4; D is unresolved. This CDR3 comprises 13 residues. Germline values: CDR1 SGHNT, CDR2 YYREEE (reference sequence). V was shortened by 3 bases and J by 1 base, with 7 bases between the two germline ends. As DNA, the CDR3 is TGTGCCAGCAGCTCGGCGGAGAACACTGAAGCTTTCTTT. The encoded protein is CASSSAENTEAFF.

The genes are TRBV5-6 and TRBJ1-5, with D unclear. The CDR3 is 13 residues long. V was cut by 4 bases and J by 5 bases, with 10 bases left in between. CDR1 is SGHDT, CDR2 YYEEEE, per germline. As DNA, the CDR3 is TGTGCCAGCAGCGGTGGCGGGGATCAGCCCCAGCATTTT. Amino acids: CASSGGGDQPQHF.

The chain couples TRBV5-1 to TRBJ1-2; 7 nucleotides line up with TRBD1. Germline-derived CDR1 and CDR2 are SGHRS and YFSETQ. CDR3 length equals 14 residues. The junction had 9 bases not matched to a gene; V was cut back by 5 bases and J by 5 bases. CDR3 DNA sequence: TGCGCCAGCAGAACAACCGGGACAGCGTATGGCTACACCTTC. Its translation is CASRTTGTAYGYTF.

This chain uses TRBV18 with TRBJ1-1; D is undetermined. Germline loops: CDR1 KGHSH, CDR2 LQKENI. The CDR3 is made up of 15 amino acids. V was shortened by 0 bases and J by 0 bases, with 8 bases between the two germline ends. CDR3 nucleotides: TGTGCCAGCTCACCACCGGCAGGCGTGAACACTGAAGCTTTCTTT. Its translation: CASSPPAGVNTEAFF.

This clone was seen just once. The chain carries TRBV6-2 or TRBV6-3 and TRBJ1-2; TRBD1 agrees at 10 bases. Germline trimming cut 2 bases from V and 3 bases from J; bases unmatched to any gene: 3. This CDR3 has 15 amino acids. Germline loops: CDR1 MNHEY, CDR2 SVGEGT. The CDR3 is CASSYGTGDHYGYTF. In nucleotides, the CDR3 is TGTGCCAGCAGTTACGGGACAGGGGACCACTATGGCTACACCTTC.

The V and J genes are TRBV18 and TRBJ1-1, with TRBD1 matching over 9 bases. CDR1 is KGHSH and CDR2 is LQKENI in the germline V gene. After removal of 3 bases from V and 0 bases from J, the junction contained 8 bases not matched to a gene. The CDR3 has 17 amino acids. CDR3 bases: TGTGCCAGCTCACCGCTTACAGGGGGCGAGATGAACACTGAAGCTTTCTTT. Its translation: CASSPLTGGEMNTEAFF.

The CDR3 protein is CASSPRQGDEKLFF. The CDR3 coding sequence is TGTGCCAGCAGCCCGAGACAGGGTGATGAAAAACTGTTTTTT. This chain joins TRBV7-2 and TRBJ1-4; 7 nucleotides match TRBD1. The CDR3 is 14 amino acids. The V gene end was trimmed by 5 bases and the J gene end by 6 bases; junction bases not matched to a gene: 6. Germline CDR1 SGHTA, CDR2 FQGNSA.

About this clone: The sample holds other DNA sequences that translate to the same CDR3. V usage is TRBV12-3 or TRBV12-4 and J usage is TRBJ1-1; the D is unclear. Trimming pared 3 bases from V and 1 base from J, leaving 6 bases between. The CDR3 runs 13 residues. As DNA, the CDR3 is TGTGCCAGCAGTTTGAGGCAGAACACTGAAGCTTTCTTT. Translating it yields CASSLRQNTEAFF.

This chain connects TRBV11-2 to TRBJ2-7; D not resolved. The CDR3 is made up of 12 amino acids. V lost 0 bases and J 3 bases, leaving 3 bases between the germline ends. The germline V gene encodes CDR1 SGHAT and CDR2 FQNNGV. The CDR3 DNA reads TGTGCCAGCAGCTTAGACCGCTACGAGCAGTACTTC. The encoded protein is CASSLDRYEQYF.

The chain has TRBV6-1 and TRBJ1-4; D might be TRBD1 (5 bases). Germline V CDR1 and CDR2: MNHNS, SASEGT. The ends were cut back, 2 bases at V and 8 bases at J, with 15 bases in the middle. The length of the CDR3 is 15 residues. The CDR3 nucleotides read TGTGCCAGCAGTGAACCGGGGGGTGGTAGGGAAAAACTGTTTTTT. Translating gives CASSEPGGGREKLFF.

The rearrangement joins TRBV11-2 to TRBJ1-1; D is unclear. The CDR3 covers 15 residues. V was clipped by 5 bases and J by 1 base, with 14 bases between them. The germline V gene has CDR1 SGHAT and CDR2 FQNNGV. This chain's CDR3 is CASSPEGLGNTEAFF. CDR3 nucleotide sequence: TGTGCCAGCAGCCCGGAAGGACTCGGGAACACTGAAGCTTTCTTT.

The chain has TRBV3-1 (or the pseudogene TRBV3-2) and TRBJ2-3; D may match TRBD1 or TRBD2 (6 bases each). This CDR3 region has 16 residues. V was clipped by 4 bases and J by 5 bases, with 19 bases between them. Germline-derived CDR1 and CDR2 are LGHDT and YNNKEL (reference sequence). The CDR3 loop reads CASSPERGARGDTQYF. DNA of the CDR3: TGTGCCAGCAGCCCAGAAAGGGGGGCTCGGGGAGATACGCAGTATTTT.

The chain uses TRBV6-5 and TRBJ1-2; a weak D match, TRBD1 (5 bases). Trimming removed 6 bases at V and 3 bases at J, with 11 bases between. Germline V gene lookup returns CDR1 MNHEY and CDR2 SVGAGI. This CDR3 spans 13 amino acids. The CDR3 here is CASSLTEHYGYTF. For the CDR3, the DNA is TGTGCCAGCAGCCTGACAGAGCACTATGGCTACACCTTC.

The CDR3 sequence: CASSLELGQGSGNTIYF. CDR3 sequence (DNA): TGCGCCAGCAGCTTGGAGTTAGGACAGGGTTCTGGAAACACCATATATTTT. The rearrangement links TRBV5-1 to TRBJ1-3; TRBD1 aligns across 8 bases. Germline CDR1 SGHRS, CDR2 YFSETQ. J gave up 1 base and V 0 bases, and 6 bases lay outside the gene matches. This CDR3 contains 17 residues. The variable domain in full, completed from reference TRBV5-1 and TRBJ1-3, reads KAGVTQTPRYLIKTRGQQVTLSCSPISGHRSVSWYQQTPGQGLQFLFEYFSETQRNKGNFPGRFSGRQFSNSRSEMNVSTLELGDSALYLCASSLELGQGSGNTIYFGEGSWLTVV.

The CDR3 reads CASTPGQGGEQYF. As DNA, the CDR3 is TGTGCCAGCACCCCGGGACAGGGAGGCGAGCAGTACTTC. J is TRBJ2-7 and V is TRBV6-6; 9 bases are a match to TRBD1. Germline V gene data show CDR1 as MNHNY and CDR2 as SVGAGI (reference sequence). V was pared by 7 bases and J by 6 bases, with 7 bases of the junction left unmatched. This CDR3 spans 13 amino acids.

The chain has TRBV10-1 and TRBJ1-2; 8 nucleotides align to TRBD1. V was pared by 2 bases and J by 8 bases, with 4 bases of the junction left unmatched. Per the germline V gene, CDR1 is WNHNN and CDR2 is SYGVQD (reference sequence). CDR3 length equals 13 residues. The CDR3 loop reads CASSEGQGTGYTF. In DNA form, the CDR3 reads TGCGCCAGCAGTGAGGGACAGGGTACCGGCTACACCTTC.

The chain uses TRBV10-3 and TRBJ1-5; D is undetermined. V shed 2 bases and J shed 3 bases, with 14 bases lying between them. The CDR3 runs to 16 residues. Germline lookup yields CDR1 ENHRY and CDR2 SYGVKD. The CDR3 DNA is TGTGCCATCAGTGAGAAGGGCTCAGGACCCAATCAGCCCCAGCATTTT. Protein product: CAISEKGSGPNQPQHF.

The gene calls are TRBV5-1 and TRBJ2-7, with a possible D match to TRBD1 (5 bases). This CDR3 is built from 15 residues. V dropped 0 bases and J dropped 2 bases, with 12 bases sitting between them. Germline values: CDR1 SGHRS, CDR2 YFSETQ. The CDR3 spells CASSLGDSVTYEQYF. The CDR3 DNA reads as TGCGCCAGCAGCTTGGGTGACAGCGTAACCTACGAGCAGTACTTC.